This is a list of T cell receptor beta chains from one sample in a study of T cell changes during pregnancy in multiple sclerosis. TCRdb's table, derived via immunoSEQ multiplex PCR, lists solely in-frame clones and lacks some. The table records some 90,000 clones, under 95% of them present only once. The sample consisted of peripheral blood, taken in the first trimester of pregnancy. These receptors came from a female donor with multiple sclerosis, enrolled in a pregnancy study. Each CDR3 is given with its conserved first and last residue. A D gene is named only where the DNA matches it firmly. Rows may omit the clone size; those that give it use once, few, many or a size class.

d_gene: TRBD1
v_gene: TRBV14
abundance: NA
j_gene: TRBJ2-5
CDR3nt: TGTGCCAGCAGCCACCTCGGACAGGGGCAAGAGACCCAGTACTTC
CDR3aa: CASSHLGQGQETQYF

d_gene: TRBD1
v_gene: TRBV5-8
abundance: once
j_gene: TRBJ2-5
CDR3nt: TGTGCCAGCAGCTGGGACAGGGCAGAGACCCAGTACTTC
CDR3aa: CASSWDRAETQYF

d_gene: NA
v_gene: TRBV18
abundance: once
j_gene: TRBJ2-1
CDR3nt: TGTGCCAGCTCACCTCAACCGGCGGGGTTCGATGAGCAGTTCTTC
CDR3aa: CASSPQPAGFDEQFF

d_gene: TRBD1
v_gene: TRBV30
abundance: NA
j_gene: TRBJ2-1
CDR3nt: TGTGCCTGGAAACCACAGGGGCTCTACAATGAGCAGTTCTTC
CDR3aa: CAWKPQGLYNEQFF

d_gene: TRBD1
v_gene: TRBV4-1
abundance: NA
j_gene: TRBJ1-4
CDR3nt: TGCGCCAGCAGCCAACTTACAGGGGGCTCAGCTAATGAAAAACTGTTTTTT
CDR3aa: CASSQLTGGSANEKLFF

d_gene: NA
v_gene: TRBV5-6
abundance: NA
j_gene: TRBJ2-7
CDR3nt: TGTGCCAGCAGCCGTGTGTCCTACGAGCAGTACTTC
CDR3aa: CASSRVSYEQYF

d_gene: NA
v_gene: TRBV5-4
abundance: once
j_gene: TRBJ1-3
CDR3nt: TGTGCCAGCAGCTTGGGGACTAGCATATATTTT
CDR3aa: CASSLGTSIYF

d_gene: TRBD1
v_gene: TRBV5-6
abundance: NA
j_gene: TRBJ1-2
CDR3nt: TGTGCCAGCAGCTTGTGGTCCGGACAGGGAAATGGCTACACCTTC
CDR3aa: CASSLWSGQGNGYTF

d_gene: NA
v_gene: TRBV19
abundance: NA
j_gene: TRBJ2-2
CDR3nt: TGTGCCAGTTCTGCCGGGGAGCTGTTTTTT
CDR3aa: CASSAGELFF

d_gene: NA
v_gene: TRBV5-1
abundance: NA
j_gene: TRBJ2-7
CDR3nt: TGCGCCAGCAGCTTGGGGGGGGAGGTTCTGGAGCAGTACTTC
CDR3aa: CASSLGGEVLEQYF

d_gene: TRBD2
v_gene: TRBV5-4
abundance: few
j_gene: TRBJ2-6
CDR3nt: TGTGCCAGCAGCTTAAAGCGGGAGAGCTCTGGGGCCAACGTCCTGACTTTC
CDR3aa: CASSLKRESSGANVLTF

d_gene: NA
v_gene: TRBV5-8
abundance: NA
j_gene: TRBJ1-1
CDR3nt: TGTGCCAGCAGCTTGCAATTGATGAGCAGGCGTAACACTGAAGCTTTCTTT
CDR3aa: CASSLQLMSRRNTEAFF

d_gene: NA
v_gene: TRBV5-5
abundance: NA
j_gene: TRBJ1-2
CDR3nt: TGTGCCAGTTCGGGGGGGACCCTCTATGGCTACACCTTC
CDR3aa: CASSGGTLYGYTF

d_gene: NA
v_gene: TRBV5-1
abundance: NA
j_gene: TRBJ2-5
CDR3nt: TGCGCCAGCAGCCCAGACTACGGGGAGACCCAGTACTTC
CDR3aa: CASSPDYGETQYF

d_gene: TRBD1
v_gene: TRBV18
abundance: NA
j_gene: TRBJ1-2
CDR3nt: TGTGCCAGCTCACGAGGACAGGGGGACTATGGCTACACCTTC
CDR3aa: CASSRGQGDYGYTF

d_gene: NA
v_gene: TRBV2
abundance: NA
j_gene: TRBJ1-1
CDR3nt: TGTGCCAGCAGACCCGCGATGAACACTGAAGCTTTCTTT
CDR3aa: CASRPAMNTEAFF

d_gene: TRBD1
v_gene: TRBV19
abundance: NA
j_gene: TRBJ1-1
CDR3nt: TGTGCCAGTAGTATATACAGGGGGAGGACTTTCTTT
CDR3aa: CASSIYRGRTFF

d_gene: NA
v_gene: TRBV4-2
abundance: NA
j_gene: TRBJ2-3
CDR3nt: TGTGCCAGCAGCCAAGATGGGCTAGCGATCACAGATACGCAGTATTTT
CDR3aa: CASSQDGLAITDTQYF

d_gene: NA
v_gene: TRBV19
abundance: NA
j_gene: TRBJ2-7
CDR3nt: TGTGCCAGTAGTATTTCGCAGATACCGGGAGAGCAGTACTTC
CDR3aa: CASSISQIPGEQYF

d_gene: NA
v_gene: TRBV12-5
abundance: once
j_gene: TRBJ2-7
CDR3nt: TGTGCTAGTGGTTCCCAGACAGCCTCTCCCTACGAGCAGTACTTC
CDR3aa: CASGSQTASPYEQYF

d_gene: NA
v_gene: TRBV4-3
abundance: NA
j_gene: TRBJ2-1
CDR3nt: TGCGCCAGCAGCCAAGGTAACCGACAGGACAATGAGCAGTTCTTC
CDR3aa: CASSQGNRQDNEQFF

d_gene: NA
v_gene: TRBV19
abundance: few
j_gene: TRBJ2-3
CDR3nt: TGTGCCAGTAGCCTTTACAGGGACACGCAGTATTTT
CDR3aa: CASSLYRDTQYF

d_gene: NA
v_gene: TRBV11-2
abundance: NA
j_gene: TRBJ2-7
CDR3nt: TGTGCCAGCAGCTTTGGGAGGCCGACCTTATACGAGCAGTACTTC
CDR3aa: CASSFGRPTLYEQYF

d_gene: TRBD2
v_gene: TRBV30
abundance: NA
j_gene: TRBJ2-3
CDR3nt: TGTGCCTGGAGTGTAAAGGTCAAGCGGGAGGGCAACACAGATACGCAGTATTTT
CDR3aa: CAWSVKVKREGNTDTQYF

d_gene: TRBD1
v_gene: TRBV28
abundance: NA
j_gene: TRBJ1-2
CDR3nt: TGTGCCAGCAGATTTGGGGCAGGGGGTAACTATGGCTACACCTTC
CDR3aa: CASRFGAGGNYGYTF

d_gene: TRBD1
v_gene: TRBV4-2
abundance: NA
j_gene: TRBJ2-7
CDR3nt: TGTGCCAGCAGCCAAGATGGACAGGGGACCAAGCAGTACTTC
CDR3aa: CASSQDGQGTKQYF

d_gene: NA
v_gene: TRBV5-8
abundance: NA
j_gene: TRBJ1-1
CDR3nt: TGTGCCAGCAGCAATGTACAGGGTGGGGCTGAAGCTTTCTTT
CDR3aa: CASSNVQGGAEAFF

d_gene: TRBD1
v_gene: TRBV5-4
abundance: NA
j_gene: TRBJ1-1
CDR3nt: TGTGCCAGCAGCTTGAACAGGGGGCACACTGAAGCTTTCTTT
CDR3aa: CASSLNRGHTEAFF

d_gene: TRBD1
v_gene: TRBV28
abundance: NA
j_gene: TRBJ2-7
CDR3nt: TGTGCCAGCAGTTTATGGACAGGGGGCTCCTACGAGCAGTACTTC
CDR3aa: CASSLWTGGSYEQYF

d_gene: NA
v_gene: TRBV4-1
abundance: NA
j_gene: TRBJ1-3
CDR3nt: TGCGCCAGCAGCCAAGATCTAGCCCGCTCTGGAAACACCATATATTTT
CDR3aa: CASSQDLARSGNTIYF

d_gene: NA
v_gene: TRBV15
abundance: NA
j_gene: TRBJ2-3
CDR3nt: TGTGCCACCAGCAGAGTCATCTACACAGATACGCAGTATTTT
CDR3aa: CATSRVIYTDTQYF

d_gene: NA
v_gene: TRBV28
abundance: NA
j_gene: TRBJ1-1
CDR3nt: TGTGCCAGCAGTCTGCTCGGTCACAGGAGTGGGGTAGAGGCTTTCTTT
CDR3aa: CASSLLGHRSGVEAFF

d_gene: NA
v_gene: TRBV6-6
abundance: NA
j_gene: TRBJ2-7
CDR3nt: TGTGCCAGCAGTGACCCAGGCCCCTACGAGCAGTACTTC
CDR3aa: CASSDPGPYEQYF

d_gene: NA
v_gene: TRBV18
abundance: NA
j_gene: TRBJ1-3
CDR3nt: TGTGCCAGCTCACCATCCCCAGGGAACACTGGAAACACCATATATTTT
CDR3aa: CASSPSPGNTGNTIYF

d_gene: NA
v_gene: TRBV2
abundance: NA
j_gene: TRBJ1-3
CDR3nt: TGTGCCAGCAGTGAAGGAAACAGGTTCTCTGGAAACACCATATATTTT
CDR3aa: CASSEGNRFSGNTIYF